The next 28 T cell receptor beta chains were all read from a single sample in a study of blood T cells in healthy people across ages. Next came a second PCR, run for about 6 to 12 cycles, which used a sample-barcoded 5' primer along with a J-beta primer mix. TCRdb fed the 5' RACE reads into MiXCR, producing one record per CDR3 protein. The sample lists hundreds of thousands of distinct CDR3 sequences; around 21% were seen once. The sequenced material came from blood. The receptors stem from a man between 70 and 80 years old in good health.

This clonotype was counted between two and nine times. V and J are TRBV7-2 and TRBJ2-5, with TRBD2 matching over 8 bases. The CDR3 covers 16 residues. J gave up 0 bases and V 1 base, and 4 bases lay outside the gene matches. CDR1 SGHTA and CDR2 FQGNSA come from the germline V gene. This CDR3 is CASSLVFSGNQETQYF. The CDR3 bases are TGTGCCAGCAGCTTAGTTTTTAGCGGGAACCAAGAGACCCAGTACTTC. Variable domain in full (rest from reference TRBV7-2 and TRBJ2-5): GAGVSQSPSNKVTEKGKDVELRCDPISGHTALYWYRQSLGQGLEFLIYFQGNSAPDKSGLPSDRFSAERTGGSVSTLTIQRTQQEDSAVYLCASSLVFSGNQETQYFGPGTRLLVL.

The chain links TRBV24-1 to TRBJ2-5, with 9 bases identical to TRBD1. The J call is uncertain, as TRBJ2-1 better fits the DNA end. Germline V gives CDR1 KGHDR, CDR2 SFDVKD. The CDR3 sequence is 16 residues long. The DNA for the CDR3 is TGTGCCACCAGTGGCCAAACCGCGACAGGGGGAAATGAGCAGTTCTTC. It yields the protein CATSGQTATGGNEQFF.

The chain recombines TRBV15 with TRBJ2-5; D is unclear. This CDR3 spans 13 amino acids. Germline values: CDR1 LNHNV, CDR2 YYDKDF (reference sequence). Trimming took 0 bases from V and 4 from J, leaving 6 bases between them. CDR3 DNA sequence: TGTGCCACCAGCAGAGATTCATCAGAGACCCAGTACTTC. Protein sequence: CATSRDSSETQYF.

This clonotype was counted a few times. This rearrangement joins TRBV27 to TRBJ2-1; no definite D call. Trimming pared 1 base from V and 8 bases from J, leaving 12 bases between. The CDR3 is made up of 14 amino acids. Germline V gene data show CDR1 as MNHEY and CDR2 as SMNVEV (reference sequence). The DNA of the CDR3 is TGTGCCAGCAGTTTATTGGGTGCGCGTGATGAGCAGTTCTTC. Translating gives CASSLLGARDEQFF.

The rearrangement links TRBV6-2 or TRBV6-3 to TRBJ2-5; TRBD2 matches 10 bases. Gene TRBJ2-1 matches the end of the DNA better, so the J call may be wrong. Germline CDR1 MNHEY, CDR2 SVGEGT. The CDR3 extends over 17 amino acids. CDR3: CASSSPLGTSVYNEQFF. In nucleotides, the CDR3 is TGTGCCAGCAGTTCCCCCCTCGGGACTAGCGTCTACAATGAGCAGTTCTTC.

This clonotype was observed at least ten times. The CDR3 protein is CASSLGQAEEQYF. The CDR3 DNA follows: TGTGCCAGCAGCTTAGGACAGGCCGAGGAGCAGTACTTC. This sequence joins TRBV7-8 and TRBJ2-7; D is perhaps TRBD1 (6 bases). This CDR3 contains 13 residues. V was trimmed by 1 base and J by 7 bases, leaving 11 bases between them. Germline V lookup: CDR1 SGHVS, CDR2 FQNEAQ.

This clonotype was found many times. The V and J genes are TRBV6-2 or TRBV6-3 and TRBJ2-5; D remains ambiguous. CDR3 length equals 13 residues. The germline V and J ends were trimmed by 6 bases and 2 bases, with 10 bases remaining between them. Germline CDR1 is MNHEY and CDR2 is SVGEGT. In nucleotides, the CDR3 is TGTGCCAGCAGATTGACATGGCAAGAGACCCAGTACTTC. It yields the protein CASRLTWQETQYF.

This clonotype was recorded only once. This chain joins TRBV20-1 and TRBJ2-3, with D tentatively TRBD2 (5 bases). Germline CDR1 reads DFQATT; CDR2 reads SNEGSKA (reference sequence). This CDR3 comprises 14 residues. V was pared by 0 bases and J by 1 base, with 8 bases between. DNA for the CDR3: TGCAGTGCTAGAGAGTTTAGCGGCACAGATACGCAGTATTTT. Translating it yields CSAREFSGTDTQYF.

This clonotype showed up just a few times. This chain joins TRBV28 and TRBJ2-5; a possible D gene is TRBD2 (5 bases). The CDR3 is made up of 15 amino acids. Germline V lookup: CDR1 MDHEN, CDR2 SYDVKM. The V end lost 2 bases, the J end lost 1 base, and 11 bases lay between the germline ends. The CDR3 spells CASSLERFSQETQYF. CDR3 nucleotides: TGTGCCAGCAGTTTAGAGCGGTTCAGCCAAGAGACCCAGTACTTC.

This clonotype was detected only a few times. J is TRBJ2-2 and V is TRBV7-8; 8 positions match TRBD2. The germline gives CDR1 SGHVS, CDR2 FQNEAQ. This CDR3 is 17 amino acids long. The V segment lost 2 bases and the J segment 1 base; nucleotides outside the gene matches: 6. Here the CDR3 DNA reads TGTGCCAGCAGCTTAAGATTTGCGGGAGGGAACACCGGGGAGCTGTTTTTT. This sequence encodes CASSLRFAGGNTGELFF.

V usage is TRBV5-5 and J usage is TRBJ2-6, with D possibly matching TRBD1 (5 bases). The CDR3 runs to 18 residues. Germline lookup yields CDR1 SGHKS and CDR2 YYEKEE (reference sequence). Trimming took off 4 bases at V and 4 bases at J, with 21 bases between the two ends. This chain's CDR3 is CASSTAQVGALGANVLTF. CDR3 DNA sequence: TGTGCCAGCAGCACCGCTCAGGTTGGGGCTCTGGGGGCCAACGTCCTGACTTTC. Based on the CDR3 plus reference TRBV5-5 and TRBJ2-6, the full variable domain is DAGVTQSPTHLIKTRGQQVTLRCSPISGHKSVSWYQQVLGQGPQFIFQYYEKEERGRGNFPDRFSARQFPNYSSELNVNALLLGDSALYLCASSTAQVGALGANVLTFGAGSRLTVL.

This clonotype occurred a few times. V gene TRBV28 combines with J gene TRBJ2-1, with TRBD2 identical over 11 bases. Trimming took 2 bases from V and 10 from J; bases not matched to a gene: 13. This CDR3 is built from 17 residues. From germline, CDR1 is MDHEN and CDR2 SYDVKM. The CDR3 region has the DNA TGTGCCAGCAGTTTAATCCCGACTAGCGGGACCCGACGGGAGCAGTTCTTC. Translating gives CASSLIPTSGTRREQFF.

This clonotype occurred a few times. The chain has TRBV7-9 and TRBJ2-1; 11 bases fit TRBD2. The V and J ends lost 5 bases and 4 bases, in that order; junction bases with no gene match: 7. CDR3 length: 16 residues. The germline V gene has CDR1 SEHNR and CDR2 FQNEAQ (reference sequence). The CDR3 bases are TGTGCCAGCAGCGCTACCCTAGCGGGAGGTTACAATGAGCAGTTCTTC. Its translation: CASSATLAGGYNEQFF.

The chain employs TRBV15 and TRBJ2-2, with 11 nucleotides matching TRBD2. CDR3 length: 18 residues. Germline CDR1 reads LNHNV; CDR2 reads YYDKDF (reference sequence). The V and J ends lost 0 bases and 6 bases, in that order; junction bases with no gene match: 9. The CDR3 DNA is TGTGCCACCAGCAGAGACCTATCGCTAGCGGGAGGCCCCGGGGAGCTGTTTTTT. As protein: CATSRDLSLAGGPGELFF.

This clonotype was counted a few times. The rearrangement joins TRBV29-1 to TRBJ1-4; D not resolved. The germline CDR1 and CDR2 sequences are SQVTM and ANQGSEA. V lost 4 bases and J lost 0, with 6 bases in between. The CDR3 is made up of 13 amino acids. The CDR3 DNA sequence: TGCAGCGTTGTGGTAGCAACTAATGAAAAACTGTTTTTT. The encoded protein is CSVVVATNEKLFF.

This clonotype showed up just a few times. The chain employs TRBV27 and TRBJ2-5; possible D gene TRBD2, 6 bases. Germline V lookup: CDR1 MNHEY, CDR2 SMNVEV (reference sequence). Trimming removed 3 bases at V and 7 bases at J, with 15 bases between. This CDR3 is 14 amino acids long. The CDR3 is CASSFFAGLGTQYF. Written as DNA, the CDR3 is TGTGCCAGCAGTTTTTTCGCGGGGTTGGGGACCCAGTACTTC.

About this clonotype: A much larger clone lies a single base off, so this may be a read error. CDR3: CSVELLSGYEQYF. The CDR3 bases are TGCAGCGTTGAACTTTTGTCAGGTTACGAGCAGTACTTC. This rearrangement joins TRBV29-1 to TRBJ2-7; D gene ambiguous. V gave up 2 bases and J gave up 4 bases, with 12 bases separating them. Germline V lookup: CDR1 SQVTM, CDR2 ANQGSEA. This CDR3 comprises 13 residues.

This chain joins TRBV24-1 and TRBJ2-3; D gene ambiguous. V was trimmed by 4 bases and J by 4 bases, leaving 8 bases between them. Germline values: CDR1 KGHDR, CDR2 SFDVKD. The CDR3 runs to 13 residues. CDR3 nucleotide sequence: TGTGCCACCAGTGAATCCAAGCCAGATACGCAGTATTTT. Translating it yields CATSESKPDTQYF.

This clonotype was picked up a small number of times. V is TRBV5-1 and J is TRBJ2-5, with 9 bases identical to TRBD2. The J call may be mistaken, given a closer DNA end match to TRBJ2-1. The CDR3 spans 15 residues. From germline, CDR1 is SGHRS and CDR2 YFSETQ. CDR3 DNA: TGCGCCAGCAGCTTGGGTAGCGGGGGCCACAATGAGCAGTTCTTC. It is translated as CASSLGSGGHNEQFF.

The chain combines TRBV6-5 with TRBJ2-1, with D maybe TRBD1 (7 bases). The V and J ends lost 2 bases and 6 bases respectively, with 11 bases between them. The germline CDR1 and CDR2 sequences are MNHEY and SVGAGI. The CDR3 totals 14 residues. The CDR3 reads CASSYHRGGNEQFF. CDR3 sequence (DNA): TGTGCCAGCAGTTACCACAGGGGAGGCAATGAGCAGTTCTTC.

This clonotype was detected ten times or more. The gene calls are TRBV14 and TRBJ2-7; D may be TRBD2 (5 bases). Between the trimmed V and J ends, which lost 4 bases and 5 bases, there was a span of 15 bases. The CDR3 sequence is 14 residues long. Germline assignment: CDR1 SGHDN and CDR2 FVKESK. The CDR3 bases are TGTGCCAGCAGCCGCAAGACTATACTCAACGAGCAGTACTTC. This codes for CASSRKTILNEQYF.

Only a few counts were recorded for this clonotype. The V gene is TRBV7-2, the J gene TRBJ1-5; D ambiguous. Trimming pared 3 bases from V and 0 bases from J, leaving 9 bases between. Germline-derived CDR1 and CDR2 are SGHTA and FQGNSA. CDR3 length equals 15 residues. DNA of the CDR3: TGTGCCAGCAGCTTCACGGACTATAGCAATCAGCCCCAGCATTTT. The encoded protein is CASSFTDYSNQPQHF.

The V gene is TRBV4-3, the J gene TRBJ2-1, with D unresolved. Looked up from germline, CDR1 is LGHNA and CDR2 is YSLEER. V lost 0 bases and J 2 bases, leaving 8 bases between the germline ends. The CDR3 is 15 residues long. In DNA form, the CDR3 reads TGCGCCAGCAGCCAAGATTGGAAAGCCTACAATGAGCAGTTCTTC. It encodes CASSQDWKAYNEQFF.

This clonotype was seen ten or more times. The genes are TRBV6-2 or TRBV6-3 and TRBJ2-4, with 7 bases identical to TRBD1. The CDR3 length is 15 residues. After removal of 1 base from V and 4 bases from J, the junction contained 4 bases not matched to a gene. Per germline, CDR1 MNHEY and CDR2 SVGEGT. The CDR3, as DNA: TGTGCCAGCAGTTACTACGGGACAGCTAAAAACATTCAGTACTTC. Translated, it gives CASSYYGTAKNIQYF.

J is TRBJ2-1 and V is TRBV5-1; 12 bases line up with TRBD2. After removal of 1 base from V and 0 bases from J, the junction contained 8 bases not matched to a gene. Germline loops: CDR1 SGHRS, CDR2 YFSETQ. The CDR3 spans 19 residues. The CDR3 is CASSLSSGRADPSYNEQFF. CDR3 in DNA: TGCGCCAGCAGCTTGTCTAGCGGGAGGGCCGACCCCTCCTACAATGAGCAGTTCTTC.

This clonotype was seen only a few times. This rearrangement joins TRBV7-3 to TRBJ2-1, with TRBD2 matching 8 bases. V was pared by 1 base and J by 2 bases, with 1 base of the junction left unmatched. The germline V gene encodes CDR1 SGHTA and CDR2 FQGTGA. The CDR3 has 15 amino acids. CDR3 in amino acids: CASSLRREAYNEQFF. Here the CDR3 DNA reads TGTGCCAGCAGCTTAAGGCGGGAGGCCTACAATGAGCAGTTCTTC.

This clonotype was seen a few times. The chain joins TRBV6-2 or TRBV6-3 to TRBJ2-3; TRBD2 is a possible D gene (5 bases). Trimming left V 11 bases short and J 4 bases short, with 16 bases between. The CDR3 has 13 residues. Germline CDR1 reads MNHEY; CDR2 reads SVGEGT. The CDR3 loop is CAVRRRPADTQYF. The CDR3 nucleotides read TGTGCCGTCCGAAGGAGGCCGGCAGATACGCAGTATTTT.

J is TRBJ2-5 and V is TRBV7-9; 12 nucleotides match TRBD2. The CDR3 has 16 amino acids. V dropped 0 bases and J dropped 4; count of bases not matched to a gene: 3. Germline V gives CDR1 SEHNR, CDR2 FQNEAQ (reference sequence). The CDR3 DNA reads TGTGCCAGCAGCTTAGCTGAACTAGCGGGAGGAGAGACCCAGTACTTC. Its translation: CASSLAELAGGETQYF.